These 12 T cell receptor beta chains originate from one sample sequenced in a study of T cells expressing NK-cell markers. For each CDR3 protein, TCRdb gives one entry from its re-call of the 5' RACE reads, without DNA. The listing contains about 160,000 distinct CDR3 sequences. The specimen was blood T cells: a sorted CD56 or NKG2C T cell subset, CD4+ or CD8+ T cells, or bulk PBMC T cells (not recorded which). These receptors were obtained from a woman aged 18 to 75 in good health.

The rearrangement links TRBV6-4 to TRBJ2-1; TCRdb selects TRBD2, and the lack of DNA leaves this call unchecked. Per germline, CDR1 MRHNA and CDR2 SNTAGT. The CDR3 spans 14 residues. The CDR3 here is CASSDSTSTHEQFF.

The J gene is TRBJ1-5, the V gene TRBV6-2 or TRBV6-3; TCRdb's D call, TRBD1, is unchecked because there is no DNA. Germline CDR1 is MNHEY and CDR2 is SVGEGT. The CDR3 length is 14 residues. The CDR3 is CASRSGQLDQPQHF.

The rearrangement uses TRBV5-1 and TRBJ2-1; TCRdb calls TRBD1, which cannot be checked without DNA. Germline V gene lookup returns CDR1 SGHRS and CDR2 YFSETQ. The CDR3 totals 14 residues. CDR3 residues: CASSLAGGVDEQFF.

The rearrangement links TRBV25-1 to TRBJ2-5; TCRdb returns TRBD2, unconfirmable since there is no DNA. Germline CDR1 MGHDK, CDR2 SYGVNS. The CDR3 totals 14 residues. This CDR3 is CASSLGPSRMAQYF.

The chain employs TRBV12-3 or TRBV12-4 and TRBJ2-3. The CDR3 covers 13 residues. The CDR3 protein is CASSLIGVNTQYF.

This chain joins TRBV5-5 and TRBJ1-2; the TCRdb D gene call, TRBD1, has no DNA to confirm it. Germline loops: CDR1 SGHKS, CDR2 YYEKEE (reference sequence). This CDR3 comprises 15 residues. The CDR3 protein is CASSAMTRGNYGYTF.

The chain carries TRBV2 and TRBJ2-3; the TCRdb call, TRBD2, lacks DNA for checking. The CDR3 is 15 residues long. Germline V gene sequence: CDR1 SNHLY, CDR2 FYNNEI. The CDR3 protein is CASAAGSGRTDTQYF.

The chain employs TRBV29-1 and TRBJ2-5; TCRdb selects TRBD1, and the lack of DNA leaves this call unchecked. Germline V gene lookup returns CDR1 SQVTM and CDR2 ANQGSEA. The CDR3 length is 13 residues. CDR3 loop: CSAGQGVKETQYF.

This chain joins TRBV29-1 and TRBJ1-2; TCRdb returns TRBD1, unconfirmable since there is no DNA. The CDR3 loop spans 13 amino acids. Germline V CDR1 and CDR2: SQVTM, ANQGSEA. CDR3 loop: CSGGTGRDYGYTF.

This chain uses TRBV12-3 or TRBV12-4 with TRBJ2-3; the D call of TRBD1 rests on TCRdb alone, since no DNA is present to check it. This CDR3 has 18 amino acids. The CDR3 here is CASIPGGGRRLSTDTQYF.

This rearrangement joins TRBV10-3 to TRBJ1-5; there is no DNA to check the TCRdb D call of TRBD1. The CDR3 sequence is 16 residues long. Germline CDR1 ENHRY, CDR2 SYGVKD. Here the CDR3 reads CAISESVDSPHQPQHF.

This chain's CDR3 is CATSDGGEYEQYF. The rearrangement links TRBV24-1 to TRBJ2-7; lacking DNA, the TRBD1 call made by TCRdb goes unchecked. The CDR3 extends over 13 amino acids. Germline CDR1 and CDR2: KGHDR and SFDVKD.